The clone carrying this TCR beta chain was recorded once. The assay was immunoSEQ multiplex PCR, and TCRdb's table has in-frame clones only and misses some. The table shows tens of thousands of clones, with roughly 92% occurring only once. This entry is derived from a study of blood T cell repertoires in COVID-19. In the study overall: Sources were T cells, B-cell-depleted T cells, or PBMCs; the material itself was cDNA or gDNA.

This receptor was obtained from a man in his 70s with active COVID-19. Sequencing used peripheral blood.

The CDR3 loop is CASGLAQNTEAFF. In DNA form, the CDR3 reads TGTGCTAGTGGTTTGGCCCAGAACACTGAAGCTTTCTTT. This chain joins TRBV12-5 and TRBJ1-1; D gene ambiguous. Trimming left V 1 base short and J 1 base short, with 4 bases between. Germline CDR1 and CDR2: LGHNT and FRNRAP. The CDR3 is 13 residues long.